A selection of T cell receptor beta chains follows, all from one sample in a study of control samples from healthy donors and cancer patients. Produced via immunoSEQ multiplex PCR; TCRdb's table is partial and in-frame only. The data contain about 410,000 clones, 90% of them seen just once; the ten biggest clones take up about 6.3%. The sequenced sample was PBMCs. All receptors derive from a man aged 35-49 years with head and neck cancer. Both conserved end residues are part of each CDR3. D genes are given only for firm matches. Rows give clone size only sometimes, using once, few, many, or a class for an expanded clone.

-	TRBV11-2	-	TRBJ2-7	TGTGCCAGCAGCTTAGAGGGTAGGACAGTCTCCTACGAGCAGTACTTC	CASSLEGRTVSYEQYF
-	TRBV9	TRBD2	TRBJ2-5	TGTGCCAGCAGCGTAGCCCCCGGACTAGATGAGACCCAGTACTTC	CASSVAPGLDETQYF
-	TRBV6-5	-	TRBJ2-5	TGTGCCAGCAGAAGATGGGGGGCCCGTGGAGAGACCCAGTACTTC	CASRRWGARGETQYF
-	TRBV7-2	-	TRBJ2-5	TGTGCCAGCAGCTTTCGGAGTTACCAAGAGACCCAGTACTTC	CASSFRSYQETQYF
-	TRBV19	TRBD1	TRBJ1-4	TGTGCCAGTAGTAGGATTGGGACAGAAGTACCGAATGAAAAACTGTTTTTT	CASSRIGTEVPNEKLFF
-	TRBV5-4	-	TRBJ2-7	TGTGCCAGCAAGGAGGACGTCGGTTTCTACGAGCAGTACTTC	CASKEDVGFYEQYF
-	TRBV5-6	-	TRBJ2-7	TGTGCCAGCAGACCCACAGCCGTAGGAGAGCAGTACTTC	CASRPTAVGEQYF
-	TRBV29-1	-	TRBJ2-7	TGCAGCGTTGTGGTCCAAGGTGCTGGATACGAGCAGTACTTC	CSVVVQGAGYEQYF
-	TRBV5-1	-	TRBJ1-4	TGCGCCAGCAGCTTGGGGACGCCGGGGGAAAAACTGTTTTTT	CASSLGTPGEKLFF
-	TRBV28	-	TRBJ1-4	TGTGCCAGCAGCCTACAGGGTAATGAAAAACTGTTTTTT	CASSLQGNEKLFF
-	TRBV29-1	TRBD1	TRBJ2-7	TGCAGCGTTGTGTCTGGGACAGCCTACGAGCAGTACTTC	CSVVSGTAYEQYF
-	TRBV5-4	TRBD1	TRBJ2-7	TGTGCCAGCAGTTCCCGACAGGGTAGCTCCTACGAGCAGTACTTC	CASSSRQGSSYEQYF
-	TRBV6-5	-	TRBJ1-3	TGTGCCAGCAGGGGGGCTGGAAACACCATATATTTT	CASRGAGNTIYF
-	TRBV5-1	TRBD2	TRBJ2-7	TGCGCCAGCAGCTCCAGCGGGAGTACGTACGAGCAGTACTTC	CASSSSGSTYEQYF
once	TRBV24-1	TRBD1	TRBJ2-1	TGTGCCACCAGTGAAGGGACAGCTTACAATGAGCAGTTCTTC	CATSEGTAYNEQFF
once	TRBV6-1	-	TRBJ2-5	TGTGCCAGCAGTGAAAACTGGCTGGGGGTAGAGGAGACCCAGTACTTC	CASSENWLGVEETQYF
-	TRBV2	-	TRBJ2-4	TGTGCCAGCAATAGAGGAGCCAAAAACATTCAGTACTTC	CASNRGAKNIQYF
-	TRBV2	-	TRBJ2-5	TGTGCCAGCAGGGAGCGCATGCAAGAGACCCAGTACTTC	CASRERMQETQYF
-	TRBV28	-	TRBJ2-2	TGTGCCAGCAGTTCCCCCCGGGACACTTACACCGGGGAGCTGTTTTTT	CASSSPRDTYTGELFF
-	TRBV5-6	-	TRBJ1-5	TGTGCCAGCAGCTTGTTTGCAGGGTTGCCGCCCCAGCATTTT	CASSLFAGLPPQHF
-	TRBV19	-	TRBJ2-5	TGTGCCAGTAGTATAGCGGGGCTGCAAGAGACCCAGTACTTC	CASSIAGLQETQYF
-	TRBV30	TRBD1	TRBJ2-5	TGTGCCTGGAGTAACCCTCGGACAGGGGGTGGAGAGACCCAGTACTTC	CAWSNPRTGGGETQYF
-	TRBV19	-	TRBJ2-7	TGTGCCAGTAGTATAAGCCCCGACGGAGCCTACGAGCAGTACTTC	CASSISPDGAYEQYF
-	TRBV27	TRBD1	TRBJ2-1	TGTGCCAGCAGTTTGATGGGACAGGGAATGTTCTTC	CASSLMGQGMFF
-	TRBV27	-	TRBJ2-7	TGTGCCAGCAGTTTAAGGCTGCAAGGTCTCTACGAGCAGTACTTC	CASSLRLQGLYEQYF
-	TRBV19	TRBD1	TRBJ1-6	TGTGCCAGTAGTATTGGAGCAGGGGGGAATTCACCCCTCCACTTT	CASSIGAGGNSPLHF
-	TRBV10-3	TRBD2	TRBJ2-7	TGTGCCATCAGCGATAGCGGGGGTTACTCCTACGAGCAGTACTTC	CAISDSGGYSYEQYF
-	TRBV5-1	-	TRBJ2-7	TGCGCCAGCAGCTTGGGGTCAGGCGGAGGGTACGAGCAGTACTTC	CASSLGSGGGYEQYF
once	TRBV28	-	TRBJ2-7	TGTGCCAGCAGTTTATGGGGGGGCCGGTACGAGCAGTACTTC	CASSLWGGRYEQYF
-	TRBV28	-	TRBJ2-1	TGTGCCAGCAGTCCTGCCCTACCTAGCTCCTACAATGAGCAGTTCTTC	CASSPALPSSYNEQFF
-	TRBV6-2/TRBV6-3	TRBD2	TRBJ2-3	TGTGCCAGCAGTTACCGAGCGGGGGATCCAGATACGCAGTATTTT	CASSYRAGDPDTQYF
-	TRBV6-1	-	TRBJ2-5	TGTGCCAGCAGTGAGGGCCTAGCGCAAATCCAAGAGACCCAGTACTTC	CASSEGLAQIQETQYF
-	TRBV2	-	TRBJ1-2	TGTGCCAGCAGTGGGCAGGGGAGCTATGGCTACACCTTC	CASSGQGSYGYTF
-	TRBV7-8	-	TRBJ1-1	TGTGCCAGCAGCTTAGCGGTACTATGGGGGATGAACACTGAAGCTTTCTTT	CASSLAVLWGMNTEAFF
-	TRBV27	-	TRBJ1-1	TGTGCCAGCCGGTTACAGGGTGGGACTGAAGCTTTCTTT	CASRLQGGTEAFF
-	TRBV19	TRBD1	TRBJ2-7	TGTGCCAGTAGATCTCAAGGGGACAGGGTCTACGAGCAGTACTTC	CASRSQGDRVYEQYF
-	TRBV7-2	TRBD2	TRBJ2-7	TGTGCCAGCAGGAGGGACGGCGGGGGATCCTACGAGCAGTACTTC	CASRRDGGGSYEQYF
once	TRBV29-1	TRBD2	TRBJ2-1	TGCAGCGCCGCCCCTAGCGGGTTCGCCTACAATGAGCAGTTCTTC	CSAAPSGFAYNEQFF
-	TRBV21-1	-	TRBJ2-3	TGTGCCAGCAGCAAAGGCAAGACTAGCGGCACAGATACGCAGTATTTT	CASSKGKTSGTDTQYF
-	TRBV27	-	TRBJ2-2	TGTGCCAGCAGTTGGGTCCGGGAGTTAACCGGGGAGCTGTTTTTT	CASSWVRELTGELFF
-	TRBV23-1	-	TRBJ1-2	TGCGCCAGCAGTCCTCGGGACGGGAACGCGGACTATGGCTACACCTTC	CASSPRDGNADYGYTF
few	TRBV7-9	-	TRBJ1-2	TGTGCCAGCAGCTTAAGTAACTTTAACTATGGCTACACCTTC	CASSLSNFNYGYTF
-	TRBV11-2	-	TRBJ1-1	TGTGCCAGCAGTCGGGGGGCAGGAATGAACACTGAAGCTTTCTTT	CASSRGAGMNTEAFF
-	TRBV6-1	-	TRBJ1-1	TGTGCCAGCAGTGAAGGACAGAACACTGAAGCTTTCTTT	CASSEGQNTEAFF
-	TRBV5-5	-	TRBJ1-1	TGTGCCAGCAGCCACGGACTCGGGGCTGAAGCTTTCTTT	CASSHGLGAEAFF
-	TRBV6-4	TRBD2	TRBJ2-1	TGTGCCAGCAGTGACGGGACTAGCGGCTACAATGAGCAGTTCTTC	CASSDGTSGYNEQFF
-	TRBV21-1	-	TRBJ1-2	TGTGCCAGCAGCAAAATTAAACCGCTTCCTAACTATGGCTACACCTTC	CASSKIKPLPNYGYTF
-	TRBV7-2	TRBD1	TRBJ1-4	TGTGCCAGCAGCGCGGGACAGGGGGCGCGGAATTTGTTTTTT	CASSAGQGARNLFF
-	TRBV28	TRBD1	TRBJ2-6	TGTGCCAGCAGTCGACAGGGATCTGGGGCCAACGTCCTGACTTTC	CASSRQGSGANVLTF
-	TRBV9	-	TRBJ1-1	TGTGCCAGCAGCGTAAATCCGGGACTTAAGAACACTGAAGCTTTCTTT	CASSVNPGLKNTEAFF
once	TRBV7-9	-	TRBJ1-1	TGTGCCAGCAGCATCCGAACGAACACTGAAGCTTTCTTT	CASSIRTNTEAFF